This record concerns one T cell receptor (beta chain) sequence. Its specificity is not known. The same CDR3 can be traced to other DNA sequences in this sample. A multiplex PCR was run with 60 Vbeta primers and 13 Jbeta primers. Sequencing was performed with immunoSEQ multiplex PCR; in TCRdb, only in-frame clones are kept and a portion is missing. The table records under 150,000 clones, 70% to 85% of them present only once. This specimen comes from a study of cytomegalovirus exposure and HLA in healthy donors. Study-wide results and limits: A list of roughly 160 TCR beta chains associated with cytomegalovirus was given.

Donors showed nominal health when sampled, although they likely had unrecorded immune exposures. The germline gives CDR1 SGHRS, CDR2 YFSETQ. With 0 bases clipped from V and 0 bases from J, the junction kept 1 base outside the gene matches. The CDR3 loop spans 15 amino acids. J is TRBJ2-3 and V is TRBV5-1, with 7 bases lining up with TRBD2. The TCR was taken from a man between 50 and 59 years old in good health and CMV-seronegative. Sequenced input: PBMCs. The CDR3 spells CASSLGLASTDTQYF. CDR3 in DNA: TGCGCCAGCAGCTTGGGACTAGCCAGCACAGATACGCAGTATTTT.